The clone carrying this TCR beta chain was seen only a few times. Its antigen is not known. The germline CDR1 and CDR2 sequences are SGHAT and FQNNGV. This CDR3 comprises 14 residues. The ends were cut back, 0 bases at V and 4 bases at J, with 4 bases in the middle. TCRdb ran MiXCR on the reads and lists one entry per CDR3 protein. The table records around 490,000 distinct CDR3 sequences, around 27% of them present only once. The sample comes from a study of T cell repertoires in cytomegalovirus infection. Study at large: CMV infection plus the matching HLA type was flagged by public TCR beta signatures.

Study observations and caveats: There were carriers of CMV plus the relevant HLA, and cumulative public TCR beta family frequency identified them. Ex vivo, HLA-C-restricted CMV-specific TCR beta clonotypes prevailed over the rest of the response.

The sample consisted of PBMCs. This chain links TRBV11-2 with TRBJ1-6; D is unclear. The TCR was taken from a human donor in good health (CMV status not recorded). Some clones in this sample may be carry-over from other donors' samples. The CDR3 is CASSLDRYNSPLHF. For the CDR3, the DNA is TGTGCCAGCAGCTTAGATCGGTATAATTCACCCCTCCACTTT.